This entry describes one T cell receptor (beta chain). This clone is a singleton in its sample. Its recognized antigen is unknown. The input lacks base qualities; no much larger clone sits a single base away. Trimming at the junction amounts to 1 base on V and 7 bases on J, and the germline ends lie 17 bases apart. The CDR3 numbers 16 residues from cysteine through phenylalanine. Kept here is only the CDR3 DNA, which spans 48 bases and is read in frame from base 1. Looking up the germline V gene (reference sequence) yields CDR1 LNHNV and CDR2 YYDKDF. The CDR3 regions of human TCRbeta chains were analyzed by immunosequencing. Per the source publication's procedure: Repertoire TCRs were matched against a reference library of SARS-CoV-2-specific TCRs generated with the MIRA antigen-specificity platform. Breadth was defined as the fraction of unique TCRs that were SARS-CoV-2-associated, and depth was defined as the fraction of total T cells that were SARS-CoV-2-associated. Using the MIRA data, each spike-specific TCR was assigned both to the spike region to which the TCR was reactive and to a CD4 or CD8 class. Log10-transformed breadth and depth values were compared by one-way ANOVA with Sidak's multiple comparisons tests. Held by TCRdb, this immuneACCESS table contains in-frame sequences only and omits some clones. Under half of the omission traces to an unresolved V gene where checked; the cause of the rest is unknown. That table gives V, J and clone size, and the DNA gave D and trimming. This sample comprises around 100,000 clones, 90% of them detected only once. About 5% of the sample goes to the ten largest clones.

The source of the sample is a study of T cell responses to AZD1222 COVID-19 vaccine (dated by TCRdb to the early 2020s). About the full investigation: AZD1222 recipients given second doses at about 4 weeks or at about 12 weeks were pooled, since spike-specific TCR depth and breadth were not found to differ between the two schedules. A total of over 230 trial participants underwent TCR sequencing, of whom 200 to 220 had received two doses of AZD1222 and around 25 had received two doses of the MenACWY control vaccine. Trial participants were enrolled by age into 18-55, 56-69 and 70-plus year subgroups, with about 150, 28 and 57 TCR-sequenced participants respectively. The paper's findings and limits, for the study overall: Participants were mostly white British, with more females than males. The authors suggested clonal diversity may have been underestimated. Nearly half of unique spike-specific TCRs reportedly recognized epitopes outside regions mutated in the B.1.351 and B.1.1.7 variants. The 56-69-year group was small, and its depth increase did not reach significance, likely because of low power. Spike-specific TCR breadth and depth rose significantly after two AZD1222 doses compared with day 0 and with MenACWY recipients. No day 14 peak-response samples were available, so repertoires were characterized only after the peak T cell response. Conclusions about previously exposed vaccinees are limited, since just a handful of AZD1222 recipients were seropositive for SARS-CoV-2 at baseline. CD4 TCRs associated with the vaccine covered the entire spike protein, and the dominant responses were in regions 160-218 and 743-854.

The time point label of this sample denotes: baseline before first vaccination. The vaccinee samples were drawn from two UK trials, COV001 and COV002, one of which was a single-blind randomized controlled phase 2/3 trial testing AZD1222 (ChAdOx1 nCoV-19) in healthy adults. For TCRbeta chain sequencing, PBMC samples from trial participants were taken at day 0 and at day 28 after the second dose. The sequence was obtained from an adult in good health. Sample: peripheral blood, taken on day 0 of AZD1222 vaccination. Recombination connected TRBV15 to TRBJ2-1; TRBD2 might be the D gene, on 7 matching bases. The CDR3 region: CATSRAPRGAGNEQFF. The nucleotides are TGTGCCACCAGCAGAGCCCCTCGGGGGGCGGGGAATGAGCAGTTCTTC.